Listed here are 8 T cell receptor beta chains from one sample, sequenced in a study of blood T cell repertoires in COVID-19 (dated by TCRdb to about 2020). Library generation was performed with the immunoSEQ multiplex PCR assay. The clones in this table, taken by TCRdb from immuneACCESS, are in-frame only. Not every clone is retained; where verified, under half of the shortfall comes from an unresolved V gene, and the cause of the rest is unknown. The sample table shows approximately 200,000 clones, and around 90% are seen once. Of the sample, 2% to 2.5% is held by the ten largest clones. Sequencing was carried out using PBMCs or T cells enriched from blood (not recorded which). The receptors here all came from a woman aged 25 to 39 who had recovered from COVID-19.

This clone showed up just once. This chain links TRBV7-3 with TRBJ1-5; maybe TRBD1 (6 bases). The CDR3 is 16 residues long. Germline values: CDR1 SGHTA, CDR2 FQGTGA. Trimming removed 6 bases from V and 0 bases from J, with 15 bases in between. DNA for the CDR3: TGTGCCAGCAGTCGAGGACAGTTTGATAGCAATCAGCCCCAGCATTTT. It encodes CASSRGQFDSNQPQHF.

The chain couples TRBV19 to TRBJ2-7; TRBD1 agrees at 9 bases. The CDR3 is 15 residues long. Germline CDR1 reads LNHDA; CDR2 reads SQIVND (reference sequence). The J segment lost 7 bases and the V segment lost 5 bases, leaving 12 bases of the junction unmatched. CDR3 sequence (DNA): TGTGCCAGTAGTCGCCCTGGGACAGGGACGGGTGAGCAGTACTTC. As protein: CASSRPGTGTGEQYF.

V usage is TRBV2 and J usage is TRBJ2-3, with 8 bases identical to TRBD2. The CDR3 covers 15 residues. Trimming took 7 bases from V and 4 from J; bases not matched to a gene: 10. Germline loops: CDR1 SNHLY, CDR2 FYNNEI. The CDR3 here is CASTEGAGVADTQYF. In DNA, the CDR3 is TGTGCCAGCACCGAAGGAGCGGGAGTAGCAGATACGCAGTATTTT.

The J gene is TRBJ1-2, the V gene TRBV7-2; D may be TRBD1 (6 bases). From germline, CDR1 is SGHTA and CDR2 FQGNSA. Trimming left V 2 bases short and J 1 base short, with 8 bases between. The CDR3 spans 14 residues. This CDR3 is CASSLKGVNYGYTF. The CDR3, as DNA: TGTGCCAGCAGCTTAAAGGGGGTTAACTATGGCTACACCTTC.

Here the CDR3 reads CASSSTSYEQYF. The CDR3 DNA sequence: TGCGCCAGCAGCTCCACATCCTACGAGCAGTACTTC. The rearrangement links TRBV5-1 to TRBJ2-7; no clear D. The CDR3 is 12 residues long. Germline CDR1 is SGHRS and CDR2 is YFSETQ. V was cut by 3 bases and J by 1 base, with 5 bases left in between.

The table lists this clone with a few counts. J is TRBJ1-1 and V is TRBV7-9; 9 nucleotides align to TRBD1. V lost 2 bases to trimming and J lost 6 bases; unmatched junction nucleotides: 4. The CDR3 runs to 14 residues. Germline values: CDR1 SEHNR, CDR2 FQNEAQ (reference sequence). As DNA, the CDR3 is TGTGCCAGCAGCTTACTAACAGGGGGCCCTGAAGCTTTCTTT. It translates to CASSLLTGGPEAFF.

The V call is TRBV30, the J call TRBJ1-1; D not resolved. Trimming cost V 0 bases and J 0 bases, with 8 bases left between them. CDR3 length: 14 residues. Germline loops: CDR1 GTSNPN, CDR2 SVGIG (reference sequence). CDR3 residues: CAWSVNRLNTEAFF. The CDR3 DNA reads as TGTGCCTGGAGTGTAAACAGATTGAACACTGAAGCTTTCTTT.

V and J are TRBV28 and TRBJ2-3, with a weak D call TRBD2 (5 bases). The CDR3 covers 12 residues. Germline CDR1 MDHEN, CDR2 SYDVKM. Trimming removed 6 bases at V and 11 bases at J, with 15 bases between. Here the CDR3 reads CASSLAGKVQYF. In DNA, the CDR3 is TGTGCCAGCAGCCTGGCCGGGAAGGTGCAGTATTTT.